One and the same sample provided the 5 T cell receptor beta chains below, sequenced in a study of T-cell memory formation after mild COVID-19 (dated by TCRdb to the early 2020s). Library generation was performed with 5' RACE. The instrument was an Illumina NovaSeq 6000. The public reads were reanalyzed by TCRdb: fastp trimming at Q25, MiXCR alignment, in-frame beta chains only. Rows are combined by CDR3 protein, so each entry shows the most common genes and DNA. This sample lists around 300,000 distinct CDR3 sequences; roughly an eighth were detected once. Roughly 21% of the sample is taken by the ten largest. Input material: PBMCs or a T cell subset sorted from them (not recorded which). The receptors stem from a man aged 18 to 29 who had mild COVID-19 (a few samples of this study predate the infection). The sample titles of this study are shuffled in the database, so cell type and time point are left out; the donor was told from shared clones.

The genes are TRBV9 and TRBJ2-5, with D possibly being TRBD1 or TRBD2 (6 bases each). The CDR3 is made up of 13 amino acids. Germline CDR1 is SGDLS and CDR2 is YYNGEE. Trimming shortened V by 2 bases and J by 8 bases, and 13 bases separated the two germline ends. Written as DNA, the CDR3 is TGTGCCAGCAGCGTCGGGGGCTCGGACACCCAGTACTTC. This gives the protein CASSVGGSDTQYF.

V usage is TRBV12-3 or TRBV12-4 and J usage is TRBJ2-7, with 11 bases fitting TRBD2. V lost 6 bases and J lost 0; bases outside the gene matches: 4. The CDR3 contains 15 residues. The CDR3 DNA follows: TGTGCCAGCAGACTAGCGGGGGAGAGCTCCTACGAGCAGTACTTC. Amino acids: CASRLAGESSYEQYF.

This clonotype appeared a few times. The chain recombines TRBV5-4 with TRBJ2-5; D is perhaps TRBD1 or TRBD2 (7 bases each). This CDR3 has 14 amino acids. V was clipped by 6 bases and J by 1 base, with 13 bases between them. Germline V CDR1 and CDR2: SGHNT, YYREEE (reference sequence). CDR3 DNA: TGTGCCAGCACAGAGCGGGACAGCCAAGAGACCCAGTACTTC. This translates into CASTERDSQETQYF. The variable domain in full, completed from reference TRBV5-4 and TRBJ2-5, reads ETGVTQSPTHLIKTRGQQVTLRCSSQSGHNTVSWYQQALGQGPQFIFQYYREEENGRGNFPPRFSGLQFPNYSSELNVNALELDDSALYLCASTERDSQETQYFGPGTRLLVL.

This clonotype has at least ten counts. The chain employs TRBV7-9 and TRBJ2-1; D uncertain. The V end was cut by 5 bases, the J end by 4 bases, with 15 bases between. Germline V CDR1 and CDR2: SEHNR, FQNEAQ (reference sequence). The CDR3 spans 15 residues. CDR3 region: CASSPKDPTYNEQFF. Here the CDR3 DNA reads TGTGCCAGCAGCCCCAAGGACCCCACATACAATGAGCAGTTCTTC.

The chain has TRBV19 and TRBJ2-7, with a weak D call TRBD1 (5 bases). From germline, CDR1 is LNHDA and CDR2 SQIVND (reference sequence). This CDR3 has 12 residues. The V end was cut by 9 bases, the J end by 3 bases, with 12 bases between. The DNA for the CDR3 is TGTGCCAGCCTTGGGGCTAACTACGAGCAGTACTTC. It is translated as CASLGANYEQYF.